The present entry profiles one T cell receptor (beta chain) with its context. As originally analysed: Reference gene primer amplification yielded estimated nucleated cell counts. Some clones are missing from TCRdb's copy, which holds only in-frame ones; the method was immunoSEQ multiplex PCR. V and J calls and clone size follow that table, whereas D and trimming were derived from the DNA. This sample has approximately 140,000 clones, with around 83% found just once. From germline, CDR1 is SGHAT and CDR2 FQNNGV. This CDR3 is built from 14 residues. V gave up 0 bases and J gave up 14 bases, with 14 bases separating them. The data derive from a study of blood T cell repertoires in COVID-19. Study as a whole: There were acute and convalescent COVID-19 samples, and they came from the United States, Italy and Spain. PBMCs, B-cell-depleted T cells, or T cells were the source of the cDNA or gDNA that made up the material.

This chain uses TRBV11-2 with TRBJ1-6; the D gene is possibly TRBD1 (5 bases). Input material: peripheral blood. This receptor was identified in a human donor in a cohort sampled during active COVID-19. In nucleotides, the CDR3 is TGTGCCAGCAGCTTAGACCGGGACTTTCGAACCCTCCACTTT. It translates to CASSLDRDFRTLHF.